Each of the 23 T cell receptor beta chains below was sequenced from the same sample in a study of T cells in Graves' hyperthyroidism and ophthalmopathy. TCR beta CDR3 sequences were amplified from RNA transcripts. HTBI primers were the set used in a first-round RT-PCR of the TCR CDR3. TCRdb ran MiXCR on the multiplex PCR reads and lists one entry per CDR3 protein. Seen here are under 450,000 distinct CDR3 sequences, about 17% observed once, and the top ten hold approximately 30%. The specimen sequenced was blood. The receptor set was obtained from a woman aged 30 to 39 with Graves' hyperthyroidism that later progressed to Graves' ophthalmopathy.

The chain links TRBV11-2 to TRBJ2-2; D unresolved. From germline, CDR1 is SGHAT and CDR2 FQNNGV. V was clipped by 2 bases and J by 3 bases, with 7 bases between them. CDR3 length: 14 residues. The CDR3 sequence is CASSLTEHTGELFF. CDR3 bases: TGTGCCAGCAGCTTAACGGAGCACACCGGGGAGCTGTTTTTT.

The gene calls are TRBV6-5 and TRBJ2-5; D is ambiguous. V lost 6 bases and J lost 5, with 28 bases in between. The germline CDR1 and CDR2 sequences are MNHEY and SVGAGI. The CDR3 consists of 18 residues. CDR3 region: CASSHSGLVRHNAETQYF. DNA of the CDR3: TGTGCCAGCAGCCACTCCGGGTTGGTGCGGCATAATGCGGAGACCCAGTACTTC.

In its sample, this clonotype was seen a few times. The chain combines TRBV3-1 with TRBJ1-2, with D possibly matching TRBD1 (5 bases). The germline CDR1 and CDR2 sequences are LGHDT and YNNKEL (reference sequence). The CDR3 covers 13 residues. Deletions cut 2 bases from V and 7 bases from J, with 11 bases between. CDR3 sequence: CASSQTRGGGYTF. The CDR3 DNA reads as TGTGCCAGCAGCCAAACCCGGGGGGGTGGCTACACCTTC.

The J gene is TRBJ2-7, the V gene TRBV20-1, with D hard to call. The CDR3 is 15 residues long. V lost 0 bases and J lost 2, with 14 bases in between. Germline assignment: CDR1 DFQATT and CDR2 SNEGSKA (reference sequence). The CDR3 nucleotides read TGCAGTGCTAGAGATATCGCAAGAAATACCTACGAGCAGTACTTC. It encodes CSARDIARNTYEQYF.

This clonotype appeared many times. The rearrangement joins TRBV3-1 to TRBJ2-1, with no clear D. Trimming took off 8 bases at V and 10 bases at J, with 9 bases between the two ends. CDR1 is LGHDT, CDR2 YNNKEL, per germline (reference sequence). There are 10 residues in the CDR3. The CDR3 DNA is TGTGCCAGCGGAAACAGCGAGCAGTTCTTC. The encoded protein is CASGNSEQFF.

The V call is TRBV9, the J call TRBJ1-1; no definite D call. The germline V gene has CDR1 SGDLS and CDR2 YYNGEE. The V end was cut by 4 bases, the J end by 6 bases, with 7 bases between. The CDR3 extends over 11 amino acids. Written as DNA, the CDR3 is TGTGCCAGCAGCCCTCACCCTGAAGCTTTCTTT. Its translation: CASSPHPEAFF.

The sample holds many counts of this clonotype. The chain links TRBV6-2 or TRBV6-3 to TRBJ1-1; D is possibly TRBD1 (5 bases). Germline CDR1 reads MNHEY; CDR2 reads SVGEGT. V was cut by 7 bases and J by 0 bases, with 12 bases left in between. The CDR3 runs 14 residues. Written as DNA, the CDR3 is TGTGCCAGCAAACTGACAGAGCTGAACACTGAAGCTTTCTTT. Translating it yields CASKLTELNTEAFF.

This clonotype came up a few times. The CDR3 DNA reads as TGTGCCAGCAGCCGACTCTTTACAGGGAACCAAGAGACCCAGTACTTC. Translating it yields CASSRLFTGNQETQYF. The chain links TRBV7-2 to TRBJ2-5; possible D gene TRBD1, 6 bases. V shed 5 bases and J shed 0 bases, with 16 bases lying between them. This CDR3 has 16 amino acids. Germline V gene data show CDR1 as SGHTA and CDR2 as FQGNSA. The complete variable domain, with remaining parts taken from reference TRBV7-2 and TRBJ2-5, reads GAGVSQSPSNKVTEKGKDVELRCDPISGHTALYWYRQSLGQGLEFLIYFQGNSAPDKSGLPSDRFSAERTGGSVSTLTIQRTQQEDSAVYLCASSRLFTGNQETQYFGPGTRLLVL.

This clonotype has ten or more counts. The rearrangement uses TRBV12-3 or TRBV12-4 and TRBJ1-3, with 9 bases identical to TRBD1. This CDR3 spans 14 amino acids. The V gene end was trimmed by 4 bases and the J gene end by 6 bases; junction bases not matched to a gene: 4. The CDR3 loop is CASSSWTGENTIYF. The CDR3 DNA sequence: TGTGCCAGCAGTTCCTGGACAGGGGAAAACACCATATATTTT.

This clonotype was picked up a small number of times. This chain links TRBV3-1 with TRBJ2-1; D is unclear. V gave up 0 bases and J gave up 0 bases, with 9 bases separating them. The germline gives CDR1 LGHDT, CDR2 YNNKEL (reference sequence). There are 16 residues in the CDR3. CDR3 sequence reads: CASSQEPENSYNEQFF. CDR3 coding DNA: TGTGCCAGCAGCCAAGAACCGGAAAACTCCTACAATGAGCAGTTCTTC.

The table lists this clonotype with a few counts. The rearrangement uses TRBV4-1 and TRBJ1-5; D unresolved. The CDR3 has 15 residues. Germline V gives CDR1 MGHRA, CDR2 YSYEKL. V was shortened by 3 bases and J by 5 bases, with 14 bases between the two germline ends. In nucleotides, the CDR3 is TGCGCCAGCAGCCATTATTTCAGTCCTGATCAGCCCCAGCATTTT. It translates to CASSHYFSPDQPQHF.

Many counts were recorded for this clonotype. The V gene is TRBV28, the J gene TRBJ1-4, with TRBD1 as a possible D gene (5 bases). V lost 8 bases to trimming and J lost 0 bases, with 10 bases between them. The germline V gene has CDR1 MDHEN and CDR2 SYDVKM. The CDR3 spans 14 residues. CDR3 protein: CASGWTSTNEKLFF. CDR3 nucleotide sequence: TGTGCCAGCGGTTGGACATCAACTAATGAAAAACTGTTTTTT. Complete variable domain (other parts from reference TRBV28 and TRBJ1-4): DVKVTQSSRYLVKRTGEKVFLECVQDMDHENMFWYRQDPGLGLRLIYFSYDVKMKEKGDIPEGYSVSREKKERFSLILESASTNQTSMYLCASGWTSTNEKLFFGSGTQLSVL.

Points on this clonotype: At one of its ends the junction is not consistent with the germline gene, which may arise from a read error. The chain links TRBV3-1 to TRBJ2-5, with a tentative D call TRBD1 (6 bases). The CDR3 extends over 16 amino acids. The germline V gene encodes CDR1 LGHDT and CDR2 YNNKEL (reference sequence). The CDR3 spells CASSQPLRGVQETQCF. The CDR3 nucleotides read TGTGCCAGCAGCCAACCTCTCAGGGGAGTTCAAGAGACCCAGTGCTTC.

This clonotype was seen many times. This chain uses TRBV9 with TRBJ2-5; 10 positions agree with TRBD2. In germline, CDR1 is SGDLS, CDR2 YYNGEE. V shed 0 bases and J 7 bases; nucleotides not matched to a gene: 12. The CDR3 has 17 residues. This chain's CDR3 is CASSVDLGSGGRRTQYF. CDR3 bases: TGTGCCAGCAGCGTAGACCTTGGTAGCGGGGGGAGGAGGACCCAGTACTTC.

The V gene is TRBV27, the J gene TRBJ1-5; D gene ambiguous. This CDR3 has 14 residues. CDR1 is MNHEY and CDR2 is SMNVEV in the germline V gene (reference sequence). The V end was cut by 2 bases, the J end by 5 bases, with 10 bases between. The CDR3 loop is CASSLKPSYQPQHF. The CDR3 region has the DNA TGTGCCAGCAGTTTAAAACCGTCATATCAGCCCCAGCATTTT.

This clonotype was seen repeatedly, ten times or more. The CDR3 DNA follows: TGTGCCAGCAGCCAAGTCTCGGATAACTATGGCTACACCTTC. Protein product: CASSQVSDNYGYTF. V and J are TRBV4-2 and TRBJ1-2; D ambiguous. Germline CDR1 reads LGHNA; CDR2 reads YNFKEQ. CDR3 length equals 14 residues. V gave up 1 base and J gave up 1 base, with 7 bases separating them.

The chain employs TRBV2 and TRBJ1-2; 7 nucleotides align to TRBD1. Per the germline V gene, CDR1 is SNHLY and CDR2 is FYNNEI. The CDR3 runs to 14 residues. Losses at the gene ends were 6 bases for V and 1 base for J; bases not matched to a gene: 5. CDR3 in amino acids: CASSGDRFNYGYTF. Written as DNA, the CDR3 is TGTGCCAGCAGCGGGGACAGATTTAACTATGGCTACACCTTC.

This clonotype was counted many times. The CDR3 loop is CASSEVAGGHEQYF. In DNA, the CDR3 is TGTGCCAGCAGTGAGGTCGCGGGAGGTCACGAGCAGTACTTC. V and J are TRBV2 and TRBJ2-7, with 8 positions matching TRBD2. Germline values: CDR1 SNHLY, CDR2 FYNNEI. The trim removed 3 bases at V and 5 bases at J, leaving 6 bases unmatched. This CDR3 region has 14 residues.

This clonotype showed up many times. The chain carries TRBV25-1 and TRBJ1-2; 9 positions match TRBD1. This CDR3 contains 13 residues. Germline V CDR1 and CDR2: MGHDK, SYGVNS. The V and J ends lost 2 bases and 7 bases, in that order; junction bases with no gene match: 2. This chain's CDR3 is CASSERGQGGYTF. CDR3 DNA: TGTGCCAGCAGTGAAAGGGGACAGGGTGGCTACACCTTC.

The chain recombines TRBV11-2 with TRBJ1-5, with 8 bases aligning to TRBD1. Looked up from germline, CDR1 is SGHAT and CDR2 is FQNNGV. The CDR3 contains 16 residues. V was clipped by 5 bases and J by 5 bases; unmatched bases: 11. Here the CDR3 reads CASSLDRDLEYQPQHF. The CDR3, as DNA: TGTGCCAGCAGCCTGGACAGGGACCTTGAGTATCAGCCCCAGCATTTT.

This clonotype was found a few times. The chain uses TRBV4-1 and TRBJ2-1; perhaps TRBD2 as D (6 bases). The CDR3 consists of 15 residues. V was shortened by 3 bases and J by 3 bases, with 12 bases between the two germline ends. Germline V gene sequence: CDR1 MGHRA, CDR2 YSYEKL. The CDR3 spells CASSQPGLDYNEQFF. CDR3 coding DNA: TGCGCCAGCAGCCAGCCGGGACTCGACTACAATGAGCAGTTCTTC.

This clonotype has just a few counts. The chain has TRBV5-1 and TRBJ1-5; no clear D gene. Trimming took 1 base from V and 5 from J, leaving 19 bases between them. The CDR3 loop spans 17 amino acids. In germline, CDR1 is SGHRS, CDR2 YFSETQ. The CDR3 sequence is CASSLPSRRVGHQPQHF. Written as DNA, the CDR3 is TGCGCCAGCAGCTTGCCATCACGGAGGGTGGGCCATCAGCCCCAGCATTTT.

In its sample, this clonotype was seen many times. The CDR3 spells CASSYGTRETQYF. Here the CDR3 DNA reads TGTGCCAGCAGTTACGGGACTCGAGAGACCCAGTACTTC. This chain connects TRBV6-5 to TRBJ2-5, with D tentatively TRBD2 (6 bases). V was trimmed by 2 bases and J by 4 bases, leaving 8 bases between them. The CDR3 spans 13 residues. From germline, CDR1 is MNHEY and CDR2 SVGAGI.